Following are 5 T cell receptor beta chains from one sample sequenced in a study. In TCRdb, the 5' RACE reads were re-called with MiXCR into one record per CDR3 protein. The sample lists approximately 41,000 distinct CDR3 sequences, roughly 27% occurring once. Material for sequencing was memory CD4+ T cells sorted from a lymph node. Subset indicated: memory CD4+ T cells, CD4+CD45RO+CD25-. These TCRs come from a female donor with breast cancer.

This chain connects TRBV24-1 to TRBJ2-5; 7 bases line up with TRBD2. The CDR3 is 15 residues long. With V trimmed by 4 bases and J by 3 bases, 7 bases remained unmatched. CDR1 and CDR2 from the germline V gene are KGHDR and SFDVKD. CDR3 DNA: TGTGCCACCAGTGAGGGAGCGGGGCACAAAGAGACCCAGTACTTC. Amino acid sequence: CATSEGAGHKETQYF.

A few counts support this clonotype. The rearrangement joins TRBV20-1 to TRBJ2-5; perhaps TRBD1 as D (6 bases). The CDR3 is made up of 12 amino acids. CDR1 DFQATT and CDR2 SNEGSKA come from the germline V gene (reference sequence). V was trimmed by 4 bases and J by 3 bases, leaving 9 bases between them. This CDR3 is CSANRVKETQYF. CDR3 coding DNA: TGCAGTGCTAACAGGGTAAAAGAGACCCAGTACTTC.

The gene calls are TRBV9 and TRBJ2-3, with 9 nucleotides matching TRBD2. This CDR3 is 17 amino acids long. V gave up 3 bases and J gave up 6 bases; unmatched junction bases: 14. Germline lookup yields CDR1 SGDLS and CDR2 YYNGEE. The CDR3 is CASSDERSSGARDTQYF. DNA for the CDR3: TGTGCCAGCAGCGACGAGAGGTCTAGCGGGGCAAGGGATACGCAGTATTTT.

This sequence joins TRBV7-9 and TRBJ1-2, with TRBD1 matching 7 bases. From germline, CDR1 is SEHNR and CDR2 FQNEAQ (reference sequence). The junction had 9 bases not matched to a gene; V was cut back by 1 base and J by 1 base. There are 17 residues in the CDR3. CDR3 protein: CASSLEDRAQYNYGYTF. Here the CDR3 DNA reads TGTGCCAGCAGCTTAGAAGACAGGGCCCAATATAACTATGGCTACACCTTC. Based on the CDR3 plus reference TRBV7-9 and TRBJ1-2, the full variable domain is DTGVSQNPRHKITKRGQNVTFRCDPISEHNRLYWYRQTLGQGPEFLTYFQNEAQLEKSRLLSDRFSAERPKGSFSTLEIQRTEQGDSAMYLCASSLEDRAQYNYGYTFGSGTRLTVV.

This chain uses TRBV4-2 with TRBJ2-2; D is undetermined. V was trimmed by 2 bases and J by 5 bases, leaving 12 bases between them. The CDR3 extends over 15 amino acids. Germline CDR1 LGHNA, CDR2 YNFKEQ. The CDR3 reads CASSQLGLGTGELFF. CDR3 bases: TGTGCCAGCAGCCAACTAGGATTGGGGACCGGGGAGCTGTTTTTT.